This T cell receptor (beta chain) is drawn from a study of T-cell reconstitution after alpha-beta-depleted transplantation in children. The study's findings and limits: One year after transplant, T-cell counts and diversity came mostly from newly produced T cells.

Preparing the TCRbeta library involved the use of unique molecular identifiers. TCRdb re-called the PCR reads with MiXCR, one entry per CDR3 protein. The data contain around 230,000 distinct CDR3 sequences, about 15% of them singletons. Of note for this clonotype: As yet, its antigen is unknown.

The CDR3 covers 14 residues. V lost 7 bases to trimming and J lost 4 bases; unmatched junction nucleotides: 8. The V gene's germline CDR1 is SGHVS and CDR2 FQNEAQ. The rearrangement links TRBV7-8 to TRBJ2-5; TRBD2 matches at 8 bases. Sequenced material: PBMCs, mostly from graft donor cells, taken 360 days after TCRalphabeta/CD19-depleted stem cell transplant. This TCR was sampled from a male patient aged 2 to 9 who had a stem cell transplant for acute lymphoblastic leukemia, so the T cells may come from the graft donor. CDR3 protein: CASNAGGQGETQYF. The CDR3, as DNA: TGTGCCAGCAACGCGGGGGGCCAGGGAGAGACCCAGTACTTC.